These 29 T cell receptor beta chains were all obtained from the same sample, sequenced in a study of T cells in Graves' hyperthyroidism and ophthalmopathy. RNA transcripts provided the source from which TCR beta CDR3 regions were amplified. Initially, a first-round RT-PCR of the TCR CDR3 employed the HTBI primer set. MiXCR, run by TCRdb on the multiplex PCR reads, gives a single entry per CDR3 protein. The data hold 300,000 to 400,000 distinct CDR3 sequences, with roughly 21% observed a single time. The sequenced material came from blood. The receptors shown here come from a woman aged 45-60 years with Graves' hyperthyroidism.

This clonotype occurred many times. CDR3 amino acids: CASSLWSRASGLHF. In DNA form, the CDR3 reads TGTGCCAGCAGTTTATGGTCCCGGGCCTCGGGCCTCCACTTT. V usage is TRBV27 and J usage is TRBJ1-6; D not certain. Germline CDR1 is MNHEY and CDR2 is SMNVEV (reference sequence). V lost 1 base and J 15 bases, leaving 16 bases between the germline ends. The CDR3 runs to 14 residues.

This clonotype was detected many times. The genes are TRBV27 and TRBJ1-6; the match to TRBD1 covers 8 bases. The CDR3 covers 17 residues. V dropped 6 bases and J dropped 5; count of bases not matched to a gene: 12. Per the germline V gene, CDR1 is MNHEY and CDR2 is SMNVEV (reference sequence). The CDR3 reads CASRSLTGTGHNSPLHF. Here the CDR3 DNA reads TGTGCCAGCAGATCTTTGACCGGGACAGGTCATAATTCACCCCTCCACTTT.

Only a few counts were recorded for this clonotype. The rearrangement uses TRBV5-1 and TRBJ1-4; TRBD1 matches 8 bases. This CDR3 is built from 15 residues. V gave up 0 bases and J gave up 3 bases; unmatched junction bases: 1. CDR1 is SGHRS and CDR2 is YFSETQ in the germline V gene. The CDR3 protein is CASSLVQGANEKLFF. The CDR3 nucleotides are TGCGCCAGCAGCTTGGTACAGGGGGCTAATGAAAAACTGTTTTTT.

This clonotype was recorded at least ten times. The chain uses TRBV7-9 and TRBJ2-1, with 7 bases identical to TRBD2. The CDR3 length is 15 residues. The germline CDR1 and CDR2 sequences are SEHNR and FQNEAQ (reference sequence). V dropped 5 bases and J dropped 5; count of bases not matched to a gene: 9. The CDR3 region is CASSHEGLLHNEQFF. CDR3 in DNA: TGTGCCAGCAGCCATGAGGGACTACTCCACAATGAGCAGTTCTTC.

This clonotype has ten or more counts. The rearrangement uses TRBV11-1 and TRBJ1-1; no firm D call. There are 14 residues in the CDR3. The ends were cut back, 6 bases at V and 0 bases at J, with 11 bases in the middle. Germline V CDR1 and CDR2: SGHAT, FQDESV (reference sequence). CDR3 sequence: CASRVPGVNTEAFF. CDR3 bases: TGTGCCAGCAGGGTCCCCGGCGTGAACACTGAAGCTTTCTTT.

The chain carries TRBV12-3 or TRBV12-4 and TRBJ1-1; D possibly corresponds to TRBD1 (6 bases). Trimming took 6 bases from V and 0 from J, leaving 17 bases between them. The CDR3 has 16 residues. The CDR3 reads CASRPKGQGMNTEAFF. Here the CDR3 DNA reads TGTGCCAGCAGACCTAAGGGACAAGGAATGAACACTGAAGCTTTCTTT.

This clonotype was observed a handful of times. J is TRBJ1-1 and V is TRBV20-1; TRBD1 agrees at 12 bases. In germline, CDR1 is DFQATT, CDR2 SNEGSKA (reference sequence). V lost 6 bases, J lost 4 bases, and 9 bases stayed unmatched. This CDR3 contains 15 residues. CDR3 amino acids: CSAGTGGIFSTEAFF. CDR3 nucleotide sequence: TGCAGTGCGGGGACAGGGGGCATTTTTAGCACTGAAGCTTTCTTT.

The chain joins TRBV5-6 to TRBJ2-7; perhaps TRBD1 as D (6 bases). V was trimmed by 2 bases and J by 6 bases, leaving 12 bases between them. CDR1 is SGHDT, CDR2 YYEEEE, per germline. The CDR3 runs to 13 residues. The DNA for the CDR3 is TGTGCCAGCAGCTTCGTTCACAGGGCCGAGCAGTACTTC. The encoded protein is CASSFVHRAEQYF.

This chain joins TRBV2 and TRBJ2-1, with no clear D. Germline V gene data show CDR1 as SNHLY and CDR2 as FYNNEI. Trimming left V 1 base short and J 9 bases short, with 7 bases between. There are 12 residues in the CDR3. The CDR3 reads CASSEEVVEQFF. CDR3 nucleotides: TGTGCCAGCAGTGAAGAGGTGGTTGAGCAGTTCTTC.

This clonotype appeared many times. The chain links TRBV20-1 to TRBJ2-1; D is ambiguous. The CDR3 sequence is 12 residues long. Germline V gives CDR1 DFQATT, CDR2 SNEGSKA (reference sequence). V gave up 0 bases and J gave up 10 bases, with 10 bases separating them. CDR3 in amino acids: CSARESGREQFF. The DNA of the CDR3 is TGCAGTGCTAGAGAGAGTGGGCGGGAGCAGTTCTTC.

This clonotype has a single count. J is TRBJ1-3 and V is TRBV28; 8 bases agree with TRBD1. The J segment lost 0 bases and the V segment lost 4 bases, leaving 11 bases of the junction unmatched. Germline V gives CDR1 MDHEN, CDR2 SYDVKM. This CDR3 is 18 amino acids long. The CDR3 nucleotides read TGTGCCAGCAGTTCCTCCAGGGGGCGCCCCCTCTCTGGAAACACCATATATTTT. It yields the protein CASSSSRGRPLSGNTIYF.

This clonotype occurred many times. The chain is built from TRBV12-3 or TRBV12-4 and TRBJ2-7; TRBD1 matches at 8 bases. The CDR3 sequence is 14 residues long. Trimming removed 5 bases from V and 3 bases from J; junction bases left unmatched: 6. CDR3 nucleotides: TGTGCCAGCAGTGCAACAGGGGGTGTCTACGAGCAGTACTTC. Protein product: CASSATGGVYEQYF.

V gene TRBV19 combines with J gene TRBJ1-2, with D perhaps TRBD1 (6 bases). Germline assignment: CDR1 LNHDA and CDR2 SQIVND (reference sequence). There are 13 residues in the CDR3. V was shortened by 7 bases and J by 6 bases, with 15 bases between the two germline ends. The CDR3 DNA reads TGTGCCAGTACTCAACAGGGAAGGGATGGCTACACCTTC. Protein product: CASTQQGRDGYTF.

This clonotype was counted ten times or more. The chain joins TRBV20-1 to TRBJ1-1; the match to TRBD1 covers 9 bases. Germline CDR1 and CDR2: DFQATT and SNEGSKA (reference sequence). Trimming removed 4 bases from V and 5 bases from J; junction bases left unmatched: 5. This CDR3 comprises 13 residues. The CDR3 bases are TGCAGTGCTATTACAGGGGGCGGGACTGAAGCTTTCTTT. It codes for CSAITGGGTEAFF.

This clonotype was counted a few times. This chain uses TRBV10-1 with TRBJ2-2; 8 bases match TRBD1. J was trimmed by 0 bases and V by 0 bases; bases with no gene match: 3. Germline V lookup: CDR1 WNHNN, CDR2 SYGVQD (reference sequence). The CDR3 is 17 residues long. CDR3 bases: TGCGCCAGCAGTGAGTCAGGGACAGGTCCGAACACCGGGGAGCTGTTTTTT. Amino acids: CASSESGTGPNTGELFF.

The V and J genes are TRBV10-3 and TRBJ2-7, with unresolved D. Trimming left V 2 bases short and J 2 bases short, with 7 bases between. CDR1 ENHRY and CDR2 SYGVKD come from the germline V gene. The CDR3 has 13 amino acids. DNA for the CDR3: TGTGCCATCAGTGAGGGGCCAGCCTACGAGCAGTACTTC. It yields the protein CAISEGPAYEQYF.

This clonotype was counted many times. V is TRBV3-1 and J is TRBJ2-7; a weak D match, TRBD2 (7 bases). The V and J ends lost 3 bases and 7 bases respectively, with 19 bases between them. This CDR3 region has 15 residues. Germline CDR1 is LGHDT and CDR2 is YNNKEL (reference sequence). The CDR3, as DNA: TGTGCCAGCAGCCAGAACACGGGGGGCGCTCCGGAGCAGTACTTC. Its protein product is CASSQNTGGAPEQYF.

This clonotype was seen at least ten times. The chain uses TRBV6-6 and TRBJ2-7; weak D call: TRBD2 (5 bases). V dropped 2 bases and J dropped 2 bases, with 13 bases sitting between them. The CDR3 sequence is 15 residues long. Germline-derived CDR1 and CDR2 are MNHNY and SVGAGI (reference sequence). CDR3 amino acids: CASSYDTLTTYEQYF. Here the CDR3 DNA reads TGTGCCAGCAGTTACGACACCCTGACTACCTACGAGCAGTACTTC.

This chain links TRBV6-1 with TRBJ1-2; 7 nucleotides match TRBD1. Germline loops: CDR1 MNHNS, CDR2 SASEGT. The length of the CDR3 is 16 residues. J gave up 4 bases and V 1 base, and 9 bases lay outside the gene matches. The CDR3 spells CASSEVGGTVRYGYTF. CDR3 nucleotide sequence: TGTGCCAGCAGTGAAGTTGGGGGGACAGTCCGCTATGGCTACACCTTC.

This clonotype turned up a few times. As DNA, the CDR3 is TGTGCCAGCTCACCACCGGAGCACAATGAGCAGTTCTTC. Translating it yields CASSPPEHNEQFF. The J gene is TRBJ2-1, the V gene TRBV18, with unresolved D. Trimming stripped 0 bases from V and 5 bases from J, with 5 bases between. This CDR3 region has 13 residues. The germline V gene encodes CDR1 KGHSH and CDR2 LQKENI. Looking up the rest from reference TRBV18 and TRBJ2-1 gives the full variable domain: NAGVMQNPRHLVRRRGQEARLRCSPMKGHSHVYWYRQLPEEGLKFMVYLQKENIIDESGMPKERFSAEFPKEGPSILRIQQVVRGDSAAYFCASSPPEHNEQFFGPGTRLTVL.

Notes on this clonotype: This clone may be a read error of a much larger clone one base away. The V call is TRBV11-3, the J call TRBJ2-7; 8 nucleotides agree with TRBD2. The CDR3 loop spans 15 amino acids. Losses at the gene ends were 5 bases for V and 6 bases for J; bases not matched to a gene: 12. Germline V gene sequence: CDR1 SGHNT, CDR2 YENEEA. CDR3 loop: CASSRSAGGAFEQYF. Here the CDR3 DNA reads TGTGCCAGCAGCCGTTCCGCCGGGGGGGCTTTCGAGCAGTACTTC. Drawing the rest from reference TRBV11-3 and TRBJ2-7, the complete variable domain is EAGVVQSPRYKIIEKKQPVAFWCNPISGHNTLYWYLQNLGQGPELLIRYENEEAVDDSQLPKDRFSAERLKGVDSTLKIQPAELGDSAVYLCASSRSAGGAFEQYFGPGTRLTVT.

This clonotype was recorded at least ten times. The chain uses TRBV12-3 or TRBV12-4 and TRBJ1-5, with D tentatively TRBD1 (5 bases). V lost 7 bases and J lost 3, with 13 bases in between. This CDR3 spans 14 amino acids. The CDR3 protein is CASNLQGYNQPQHF. The CDR3 nucleotides are TGTGCCAGCAATCTCCAGGGTTACAATCAGCCCCAGCATTTT.

In this sample, this clonotype turned up many times. The chain couples TRBV6-2 or TRBV6-3 to TRBJ2-6; possible D gene TRBD1, 6 bases. Germline V gene lookup returns CDR1 MNHEY and CDR2 SVGEGT. V lost 5 bases and J 0 bases, leaving 14 bases between the germline ends. The CDR3 sequence is 17 residues long. CDR3 region: CASSETQGSSGANVLTF. CDR3 nucleotides: TGTGCCAGCAGTGAGACCCAGGGGAGCTCTGGGGCCAACGTCCTGACTTTC.

V is TRBV20-1 and J is TRBJ1-2; D is unresolved. V was pared by 6 bases and J by 4 bases, with 9 bases between. The CDR3 sequence is 11 residues long. CDR1 and CDR2 from the germline V gene are DFQATT and SNEGSKA (reference sequence). As DNA, the CDR3 is TGCAGTGCGGCCGTCCTCTATGGCTACACCTTC. Protein: CSAAVLYGYTF.

The chain couples TRBV18 to TRBJ2-1; D gene unclear. The germline V gene encodes CDR1 KGHSH and CDR2 LQKENI. This CDR3 has 14 residues. V lost 1 base to trimming and J lost 8 bases, with 12 bases between them. The DNA for the CDR3 is TGTGCCAGCTCACCACGCTTGGACGGGTATGAGCAGTTCTTC. Protein sequence: CASSPRLDGYEQFF.

As for this clonotype: This may be a read error: a much more frequent sequence differs by one nucleotide. The rearrangement links TRBV27 to TRBJ1-5, with D tentatively TRBD1 (5 bases). This CDR3 has 15 amino acids. Trimming stripped 2 bases from V and 4 bases from J, with 12 bases between. Germline V gives CDR1 MNHEY, CDR2 SMNVEV (reference sequence). The CDR3 nucleotides read TGTGCCAGCAGTTTACGGACAACCTATAATCAGCCCCAGCATTTT. It yields the protein CASSLRTTYNQPQHF.

In this sample, this clonotype turned up many times. The rearrangement uses TRBV28 and TRBJ2-6; D unresolved. The CDR3 extends over 15 amino acids. Trimming left V 5 bases short and J 0 bases short, with 8 bases between. Germline V gives CDR1 MDHEN, CDR2 SYDVKM. This CDR3 is CASSQSSSGANVLTF. The CDR3 nucleotides read TGTGCCAGCAGTCAATCCAGCTCTGGGGCCAACGTCCTGACTTTC.

This clonotype was seen ten or more times. Written as DNA, the CDR3 is TGTGCCAGCAGTACGGACAGGCGAAACACCGGGGAGCTGTTTTTT. Translating it yields CASSTDRRNTGELFF. The chain carries TRBV27 and TRBJ2-2, with 7 nucleotides matching TRBD1. The CDR3 runs to 15 residues. Trimming at V came to 5 bases and at J to 2 bases, leaving 5 bases not matched to a gene. Germline CDR1 reads MNHEY; CDR2 reads SMNVEV (reference sequence).

The chain combines TRBV20-1 with TRBJ1-1, with a weak D call TRBD1 (5 bases). From germline, CDR1 is DFQATT and CDR2 SNEGSKA (reference sequence). Trimming took off 3 bases at V and 4 bases at J, with 9 bases between the two ends. The CDR3 runs 12 residues. Here the CDR3 DNA reads TGCAGTGCTAGGAGGGGTAGCACTGAAGCTTTCTTT. This sequence encodes CSARRGSTEAFF.